These 18 T cell receptor beta chains came from one sample sequenced in a study of T cell responses to AZD1222 COVID-19 vaccine (dated by TCRdb to the early 2020s). The library was prepared using the immunoSEQ multiplex PCR assay. TCRdb took over this immuneACCESS table, retaining in-frame rearrangements with V and J assigned. Such tables are incomplete; in checked studies, under half of the missing clones stem from an unresolved V gene, and the remainder is unexplained. The sample table contains roughly 160,000 clones; only one count was recorded for 75% to 90% of them. 6.9% of the sample comes from the top ten. Interpreted using the paper, the time point label stands for: baseline before first vaccination. The material was peripheral blood, obtained on day 0 of AZD1222 vaccination. Source of these receptors: an adult in good health.

This chain uses TRBV3-1 (or the pseudogene TRBV3-2) with TRBJ1-1; D gene ambiguous. Trimming took 1 base from V and 0 from J, leaving 15 bases between them. The CDR3 totals 17 residues. The germline V gene has CDR1 LGHDT and CDR2 YNNKEL (reference sequence). The DNA for the CDR3 is TGTGCCAGCAGCCAAGCCTCTACTCGGCAGCTGAACACTGAAGCTTTCTTT. Its protein is CASSQASTRQLNTEAFF.

This clone was observed once. The missing conserved phenylalanine or tryptophan at the end of this CDR3 makes a read error likely. It is unclear where the CDR3 begins or ends on the DNA, so no DNA is shown, and the CDR3 is as TCRdb lists it. The rearrangement uses TRBV12-2 and TRBJ2-7; the D call in the table, TRBD2, was not verified against the DNA. TRBV12-2 is a pseudogene segment. The CDR3 numbers 11 amino acids, ends counted. This chain's CDR3 is CASRLGPREPR.

V gene TRBV2 combines with J gene TRBJ2-7, with TRBD1 matching 11 bases. The CDR3 is made up of 15 amino acids. With V trimmed by 1 base and J by 2 bases, 1 base remained unmatched. Germline V gene lookup returns CDR1 SNHLY and CDR2 FYNNEI. CDR3 DNA: TGTGCCAGCAGTGAAGGGACAGGGGGCCCCTACGAGCAGTACTTC. It specifies CASSEGTGGPYEQYF.

The J gene is TRBJ2-3, the V gene TRBV3-1 (or the pseudogene TRBV3-2); a possible D gene is TRBD1 (6 bases). The CDR3 loop spans 16 amino acids. The germline V and J ends were trimmed by 0 bases and 3 bases, with 13 bases remaining between them. Per the germline V gene, CDR1 is LGHDT and CDR2 is YNNKEL (reference sequence). The CDR3 is CASSQDATGRTDTQYF. In nucleotides, the CDR3 is TGTGCCAGCAGCCAAGATGCCACAGGGCGAACAGATACGCAGTATTTT.

The chain has TRBV5-1 and TRBJ2-2; maybe TRBD1 (5 bases). V was trimmed by 3 bases and J by 0 bases, leaving 12 bases between them. This CDR3 is built from 16 residues. The germline gives CDR1 SGHRS, CDR2 YFSETQ. CDR3 DNA: TGCGCCAGCAGCTGGACAACACAATCGAACACCGGGGAGCTGTTTTTT. Protein: CASSWTTQSNTGELFF. Full variable domain (outside the CDR3, taken from reference TRBV5-1 and TRBJ2-2): KAGVTQTPRYLIKTRGQQVTLSCSPISGHRSVSWYQQTPGQGLQFLFEYFSETQRNKGNFPGRFSGRQFSNSRSEMNVSTLELGDSALYLCASSWTTQSNTGELFFGEGSRLTVL.

The genes are TRBV4-2 and TRBJ2-7; unclear D gene. The V and J ends lost 0 bases and 1 base respectively, with 7 bases between them. Per germline, CDR1 LGHNA and CDR2 YNFKEQ. CDR3 length: 14 amino acids. The CDR3 DNA reads TGTGCCAGCAGCCAAGATCTGCTTTCCTACGAGCAGTACTTC. Translated, it gives CASSQDLLSYEQYF.

The chain recombines TRBV24-1 with TRBJ1-2; D may be TRBD1 (6 bases). The CDR3 spans 15 residues. V lost 7 bases and J lost 0, with 14 bases in between. Germline V gene lookup returns CDR1 KGHDR and CDR2 SFDVKD. The CDR3 reads CATRSGVSSNYGYTF. For the CDR3, the DNA is TGTGCCACCAGATCAGGGGTCTCCTCTAACTATGGCTACACCTTC.

The chain recombines TRBV4-1 with TRBJ1-6; tentative D call: TRBD1 (6 bases). Germline CDR1 MGHRA, CDR2 YSYEKL. Trimming left V 4 bases short and J 9 bases short, with 19 bases between. The CDR3 consists of 16 residues. CDR3 DNA: TGCGCCAGCAGCCTTTCGCCGGGACAAGGGGGTTCACCCCTCCACTTT. This sequence encodes CASSLSPGQGGSPLHF.

The gene calls are TRBV28 and TRBJ2-4; the D is unclear. The CDR3 is made up of 13 amino acids. In germline, CDR1 is MDHEN, CDR2 SYDVKM. Trimming left V 0 bases short and J 8 bases short, with 8 bases between. Written as DNA, the CDR3 is TGTGCCAGCAGTTTATGGTCTCGGGACATTCAGTACTTC. Residues: CASSLWSRDIQYF. The entire variable domain, with the rest obtained from reference TRBV28 and TRBJ2-4, is as follows: DVKVTQSSRYLVKRTGEKVFLECVQDMDHENMFWYRQDPGLGLRLIYFSYDVKMKEKGDIPEGYSVSREKKERFSLILESASTNQTSMYLCASSLWSRDIQYFGAGTRLSVL.

This chain links TRBV18 with TRBJ1-5, with D possibly TRBD1 on 5 matching bases. Germline V lookup: CDR1 KGHSH, CDR2 LQKENI. V was shortened by 3 bases and J by 5 bases, with 11 bases between the two germline ends. This CDR3 comprises 14 residues. The CDR3 loop is CASSPAGRDQPQHF. The DNA of the CDR3 is TGTGCCAGCTCACCGGCGGGACGGGATCAGCCCCAGCATTTT. Based on the CDR3 plus reference TRBV18 and TRBJ1-5, the full variable domain is NAGVMQNPRHLVRRRGQEARLRCSPMKGHSHVYWYRQLPEEGLKFMVYLQKENIIDESGMPKERFSAEFPKEGPSILRIQQVVRGDSAAYFCASSPAGRDQPQHFGDGTRLSIL.

The chain recombines TRBV9 with TRBJ1-4, with D possibly matching TRBD1 (5 bases). The length of the CDR3 is 12 residues. The germline V gene encodes CDR1 SGDLS and CDR2 YYNGEE. Between the trimmed V and J ends, which lost 4 bases and 8 bases, there was a span of 9 bases. CDR3 amino acids: CASSYEGEKLFF. Here the CDR3 DNA reads TGTGCCAGCAGCTATGAGGGGGAAAAACTGTTTTTT.

The rearrangement joins TRBV19 to TRBJ1-1; D might be TRBD1 (6 bases). The germline CDR1 and CDR2 sequences are LNHDA and SQIVND (reference sequence). Trimming removed 1 base from V and 4 bases from J, with 13 bases in between. This CDR3 spans 15 amino acids. The CDR3 protein is CASSIGGGSGTEAFF. DNA of the CDR3: TGTGCCAGTAGTATAGGAGGGGGTTCGGGCACTGAAGCTTTCTTT.

This clone was seen a single time. CDR3 sequence: CASSTQTGGAGANVLTF. The CDR3 DNA sequence: TGCGCCAGCAGCACCCAGACAGGGGGCGCTGGGGCCAACGTCCTGACTTTC. The chain links TRBV4-3 to TRBJ2-6; 10 positions agree with TRBD1. The CDR3 totals 17 residues. J lost 2 bases, V lost 5 bases, and 6 bases had no gene match. In germline, CDR1 is LGHNA, CDR2 YSLEER.

The chain uses TRBV5-1 and TRBJ1-1, with 7 bases fitting TRBD1. V lost 4 bases and J lost 7; bases outside the gene matches: 7. The CDR3 runs 13 residues. In germline, CDR1 is SGHRS, CDR2 YFSETQ. CDR3 DNA: TGCGCCAGCAGCCCGGGACAGCCAAGTGAAGCTTTCTTT. Residues: CASSPGQPSEAFF. The complete variable domain, with remaining parts taken from reference TRBV5-1 and TRBJ1-1, reads KAGVTQTPRYLIKTRGQQVTLSCSPISGHRSVSWYQQTPGQGLQFLFEYFSETQRNKGNFPGRFSGRQFSNSRSEMNVSTLELGDSALYLCASSPGQPSEAFFGQGTRLTVV.

The chain carries TRBV12-3 or TRBV12-4 and TRBJ1-6; no reliable D call. Trimming cost V 3 bases and J 10 bases, with 7 bases left between them. This CDR3 contains 12 residues. CDR3 sequence: CASSFFPSPLHF. DNA of the CDR3: TGTGCCAGCAGTTTTTTTCCCTCACCCCTCCACTTT.

The chain uses TRBV29-1 and TRBJ1-1, with D unresolved. Trimming took off 1 base at V and 11 bases at J, with 2 bases between the two ends. Germline CDR1 SQVTM, CDR2 ANQGSEA. The CDR3 extends over 8 amino acids. In nucleotides, the CDR3 is TGCAGCGTTGAAGCTGCTTTCTTT. It encodes CSVEAAFF.

The CDR3 loop reads CASSEIGGGLSYEQYF. The CDR3 nucleotides read TGTGCCAGCAGTGAAATAGGGGGGGGACTTTCCTACGAGCAGTACTTC. The chain is built from TRBV6-1 and TRBJ2-7; D is perhaps TRBD2 (7 bases). CDR1 is MNHNS, CDR2 SASEGT, per germline. This CDR3 comprises 16 residues. The germline V and J ends were trimmed by 2 bases and 1 base, with 15 bases remaining between them.

This chain links TRBV5-1 with TRBJ1-2, with TRBD1 identical over 10 bases. Trimming at V came to 5 bases and at J to 3 bases, leaving 7 bases not matched to a gene. Germline loops: CDR1 SGHRS, CDR2 YFSETQ. This CDR3 is 15 amino acids long. CDR3: CASSSGTGVDYGYTF. CDR3 nucleotide sequence: TGCGCCAGCAGTAGCGGGACAGGGGTGGACTATGGCTACACCTTC.